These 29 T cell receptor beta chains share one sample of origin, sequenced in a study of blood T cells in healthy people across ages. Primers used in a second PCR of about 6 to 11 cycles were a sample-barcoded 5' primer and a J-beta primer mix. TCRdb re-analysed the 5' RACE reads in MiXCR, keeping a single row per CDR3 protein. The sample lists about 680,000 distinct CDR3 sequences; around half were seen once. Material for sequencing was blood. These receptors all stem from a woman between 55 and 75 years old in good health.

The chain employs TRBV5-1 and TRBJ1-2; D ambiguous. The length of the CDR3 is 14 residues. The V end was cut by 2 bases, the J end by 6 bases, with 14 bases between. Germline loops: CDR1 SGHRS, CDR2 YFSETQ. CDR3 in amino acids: CASSFGGATHGYTF. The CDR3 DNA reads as TGCGCCAGCAGCTTCGGAGGAGCGACCCATGGCTACACCTTC.

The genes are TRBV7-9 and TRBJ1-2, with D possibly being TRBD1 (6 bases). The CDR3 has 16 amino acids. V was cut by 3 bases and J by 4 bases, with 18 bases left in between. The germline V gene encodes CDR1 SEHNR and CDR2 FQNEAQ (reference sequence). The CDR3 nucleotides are TGTGCCAGCAGCTTCGGACAGTCCCTGGGCCGCTATGGCTACACCTTC. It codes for CASSFGQSLGRYGYTF. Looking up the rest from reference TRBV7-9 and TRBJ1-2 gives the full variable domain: DTGVSQNPRHKITKRGQNVTFRCDPISEHNRLYWYRQTLGQGPEFLTYFQNEAQLEKSRLLSDRFSAERPKGSFSTLEIQRTEQGDSAMYLCASSFGQSLGRYGYTFGSGTRLTVV.

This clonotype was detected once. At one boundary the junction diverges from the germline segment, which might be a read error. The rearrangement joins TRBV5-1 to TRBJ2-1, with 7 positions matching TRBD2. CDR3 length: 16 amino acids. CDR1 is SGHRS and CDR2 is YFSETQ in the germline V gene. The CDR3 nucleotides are TGCGCCAGCGGCTTGGTACCTAGCGGTTCCTACAATGAGCAGTTCTTC. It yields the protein CASGLVPSGSYNEQFF.

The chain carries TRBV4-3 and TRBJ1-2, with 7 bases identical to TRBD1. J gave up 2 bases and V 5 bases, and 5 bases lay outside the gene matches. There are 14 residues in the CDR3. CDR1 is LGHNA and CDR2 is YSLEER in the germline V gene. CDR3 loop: CASSRQGQNYGYTF. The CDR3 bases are TGCGCCAGCAGCAGACAGGGCCAAAACTATGGCTACACCTTC.

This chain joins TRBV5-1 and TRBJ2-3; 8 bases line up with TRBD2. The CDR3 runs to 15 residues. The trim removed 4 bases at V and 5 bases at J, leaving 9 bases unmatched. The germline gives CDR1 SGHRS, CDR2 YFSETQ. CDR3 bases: TGCGCCAGCAGCCCCCCAGCGGGAGTACGAGATACGCAGTATTTT. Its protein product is CASSPPAGVRDTQYF.

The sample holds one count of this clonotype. DNA for the CDR3: TGTGCCACCAGCAGAGATAAGGGAACCGGGGAGCTGTTTTTT. This encodes CATSRDKGTGELFF. The rearrangement uses TRBV15 and TRBJ2-2, with D uncertain. Trimming shortened V by 0 bases and J by 5 bases, and 7 bases separated the two germline ends. Germline values: CDR1 LNHNV, CDR2 YYDKDF (reference sequence). The CDR3 totals 14 residues.

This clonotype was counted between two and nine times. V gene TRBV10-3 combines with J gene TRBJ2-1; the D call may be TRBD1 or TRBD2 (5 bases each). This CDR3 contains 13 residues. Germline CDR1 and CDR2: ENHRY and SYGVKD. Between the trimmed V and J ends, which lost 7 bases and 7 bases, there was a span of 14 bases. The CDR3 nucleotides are TGTGCCATCACCGGGACCTGGGGAAATGAGCAGTTCTTC. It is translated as CAITGTWGNEQFF.

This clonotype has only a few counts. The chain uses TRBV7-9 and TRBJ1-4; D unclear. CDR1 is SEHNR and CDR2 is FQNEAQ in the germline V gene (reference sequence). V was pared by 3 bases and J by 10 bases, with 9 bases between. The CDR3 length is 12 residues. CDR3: CASSLDSAKLFF. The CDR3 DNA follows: TGTGCCAGCAGCTTGGATTCAGCAAAACTGTTTTTT.

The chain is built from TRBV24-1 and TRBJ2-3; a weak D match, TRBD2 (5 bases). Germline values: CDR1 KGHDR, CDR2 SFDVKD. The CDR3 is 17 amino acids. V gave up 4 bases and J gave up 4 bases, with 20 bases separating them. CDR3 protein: CATSDPTPRRMADTQYF. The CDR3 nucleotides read TGTGCCACCAGTGACCCGACCCCGCGGAGGATGGCAGATACGCAGTATTTT.

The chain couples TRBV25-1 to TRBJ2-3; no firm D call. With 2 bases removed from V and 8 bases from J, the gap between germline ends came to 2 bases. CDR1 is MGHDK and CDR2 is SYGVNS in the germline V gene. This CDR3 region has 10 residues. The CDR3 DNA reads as TGTGCCAGCAGTGAAACTACGCAGTATTTT. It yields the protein CASSETTQYF.

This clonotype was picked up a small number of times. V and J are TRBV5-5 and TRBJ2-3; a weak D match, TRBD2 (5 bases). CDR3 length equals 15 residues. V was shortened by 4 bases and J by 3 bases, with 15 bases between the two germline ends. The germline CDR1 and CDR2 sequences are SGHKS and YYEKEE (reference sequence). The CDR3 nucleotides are TGTGCCAGCAGCGTGTTACTAGAAGGTACAGATACGCAGTATTTT. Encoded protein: CASSVLLEGTDTQYF.

The CDR3 DNA is TGCAGTGCTAGAGATACGACTAGCGGGATTTTCAATGAGCAGTACTTC. It encodes CSARDTTSGIFNEQYF. The chain links TRBV20-1 to TRBJ2-1; 11 bases fit TRBD2. The end of the DNA aligns better with TRBJ2-7, so the J call may be wrong. The CDR3 is 16 residues long. CDR1 and CDR2 (germline): DFQATT, SNEGSKA (reference sequence).

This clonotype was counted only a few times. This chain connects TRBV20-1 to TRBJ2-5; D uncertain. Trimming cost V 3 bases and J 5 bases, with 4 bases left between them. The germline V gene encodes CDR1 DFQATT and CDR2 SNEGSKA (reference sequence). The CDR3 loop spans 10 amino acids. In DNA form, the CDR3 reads TGCAGTGCTAGTTGGGAGACCCAGTACTTC. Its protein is CSASWETQYF.

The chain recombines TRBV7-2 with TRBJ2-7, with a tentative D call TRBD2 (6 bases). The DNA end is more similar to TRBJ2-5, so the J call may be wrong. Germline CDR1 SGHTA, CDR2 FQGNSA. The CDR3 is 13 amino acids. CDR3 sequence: CASSFGTRETQYF. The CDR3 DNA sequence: TGTGCCAGCAGCTTCGGGACTCGTGAGACCCAGTACTTC.

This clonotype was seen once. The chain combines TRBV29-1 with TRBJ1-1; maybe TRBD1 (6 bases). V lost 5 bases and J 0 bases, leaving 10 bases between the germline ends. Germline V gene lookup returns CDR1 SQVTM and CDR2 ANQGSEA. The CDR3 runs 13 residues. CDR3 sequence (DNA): TGCAGCGTTTCGGGACAAATGAACACTGAAGCTTTCTTT. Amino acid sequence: CSVSGQMNTEAFF.

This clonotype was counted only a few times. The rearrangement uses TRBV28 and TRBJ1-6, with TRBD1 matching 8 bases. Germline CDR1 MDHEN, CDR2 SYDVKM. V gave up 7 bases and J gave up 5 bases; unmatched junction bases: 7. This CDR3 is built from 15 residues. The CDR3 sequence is CASIRRDRHNSPLHF. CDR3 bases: TGTGCCAGCATTCGCCGGGACAGGCATAATTCACCCCTCCACTTT.

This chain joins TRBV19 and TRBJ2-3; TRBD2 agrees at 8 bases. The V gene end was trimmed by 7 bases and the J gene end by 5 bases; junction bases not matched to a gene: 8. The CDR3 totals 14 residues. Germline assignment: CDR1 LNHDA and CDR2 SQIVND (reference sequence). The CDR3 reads CASTLAGRKDTQYF. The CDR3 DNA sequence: TGTGCCAGTACCTTAGCGGGAAGGAAAGATACGCAGTATTTT. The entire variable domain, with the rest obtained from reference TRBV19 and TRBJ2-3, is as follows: DGGITQSPKYLFRKEGQNVTLSCEQNLNHDAMYWYRQDPGQGLRLIYYSQIVNDFQKGDIAEGYSVSREKKESFPLTVTSAQKNPTAFYLCASTLAGRKDTQYFGPGTRLTVL.

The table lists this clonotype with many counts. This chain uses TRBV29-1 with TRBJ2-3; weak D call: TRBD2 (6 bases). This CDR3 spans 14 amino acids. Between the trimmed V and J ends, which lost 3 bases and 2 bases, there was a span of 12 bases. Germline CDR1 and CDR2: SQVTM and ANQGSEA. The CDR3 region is CSVDTSGLTDTQYF. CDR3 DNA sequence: TGCAGCGTTGATACCAGCGGGCTCACAGATACGCAGTATTTT.

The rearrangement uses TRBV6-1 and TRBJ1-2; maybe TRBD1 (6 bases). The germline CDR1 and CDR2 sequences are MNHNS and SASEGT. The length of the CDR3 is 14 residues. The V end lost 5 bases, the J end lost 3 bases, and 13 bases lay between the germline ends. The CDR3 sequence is CASSLTQGDYGYTF. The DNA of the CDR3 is TGTGCCAGCAGTTTAACACAGGGCGACTATGGCTACACCTTC.

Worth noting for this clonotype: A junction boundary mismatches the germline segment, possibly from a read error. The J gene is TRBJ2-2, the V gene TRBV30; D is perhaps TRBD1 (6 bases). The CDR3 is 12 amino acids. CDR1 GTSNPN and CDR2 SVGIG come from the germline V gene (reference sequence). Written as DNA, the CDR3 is TGTGCCTGGGCCACAGGGTTCGGGAAGCTGTTTTTT. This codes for CAWATGFGKLFF.

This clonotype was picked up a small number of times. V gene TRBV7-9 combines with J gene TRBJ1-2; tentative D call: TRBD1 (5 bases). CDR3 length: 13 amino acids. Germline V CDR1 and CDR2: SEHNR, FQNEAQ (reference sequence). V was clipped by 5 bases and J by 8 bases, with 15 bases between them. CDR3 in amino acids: CASSGGRGLGYTF. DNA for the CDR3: TGTGCCAGCAGCGGAGGACGGGGCTTAGGCTACACCTTC.

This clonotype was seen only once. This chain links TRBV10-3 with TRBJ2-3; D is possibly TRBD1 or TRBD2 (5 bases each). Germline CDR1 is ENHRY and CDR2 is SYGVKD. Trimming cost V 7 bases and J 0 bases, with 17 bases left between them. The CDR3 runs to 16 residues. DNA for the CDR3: TGTGCCATCAAAGGCACGGGACGTAATAGCACAGATACGCAGTATTTT. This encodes CAIKGTGRNSTDTQYF.

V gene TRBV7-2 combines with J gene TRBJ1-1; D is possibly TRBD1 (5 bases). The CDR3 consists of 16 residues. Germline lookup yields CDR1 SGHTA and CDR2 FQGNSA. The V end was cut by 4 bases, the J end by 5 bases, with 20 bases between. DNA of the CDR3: TGTGCCAGCAGCTCCCCTCGAGGGGTGTTCGGGACTGAAGCTTTCTTT. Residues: CASSSPRGVFGTEAFF. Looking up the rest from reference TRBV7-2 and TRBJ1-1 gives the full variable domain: GAGVSQSPSNKVTEKGKDVELRCDPISGHTALYWYRQSLGQGLEFLIYFQGNSAPDKSGLPSDRFSAERTGGSVSTLTIQRTQQEDSAVYLCASSSPRGVFGTEAFFGQGTRLTVV.

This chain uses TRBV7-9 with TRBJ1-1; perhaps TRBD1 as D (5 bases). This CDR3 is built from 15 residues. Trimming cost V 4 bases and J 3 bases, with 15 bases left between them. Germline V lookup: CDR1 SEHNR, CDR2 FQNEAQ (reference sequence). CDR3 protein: CASSSAGFVDTEAFF. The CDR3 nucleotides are TGTGCCAGCAGCTCGGCAGGGTTCGTGGACACTGAAGCTTTCTTT.

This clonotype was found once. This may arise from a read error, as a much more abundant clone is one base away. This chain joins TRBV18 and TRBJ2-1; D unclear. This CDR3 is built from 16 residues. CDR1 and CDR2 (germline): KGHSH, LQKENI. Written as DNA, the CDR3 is TGTGCCAGCCCACCACGAGCCAGCCCCTCCTACAATGAGCAGTTCTTC. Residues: CASPPRASPSYNEQFF. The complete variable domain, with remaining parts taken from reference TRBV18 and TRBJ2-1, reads NAGVMQNPRHLVRRRGQEARLRCSPMKGHSHVYWYRQLPEEGLKFMVYLQKENIIDESGMPKERFSAEFPKEGPSILRIQQVVRGDSAAYFCASPPRASPSYNEQFFGPGTRLTVL.

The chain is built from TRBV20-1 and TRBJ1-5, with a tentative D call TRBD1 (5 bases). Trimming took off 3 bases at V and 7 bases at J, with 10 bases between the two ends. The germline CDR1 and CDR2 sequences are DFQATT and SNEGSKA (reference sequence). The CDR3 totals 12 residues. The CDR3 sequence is CSARAGGQPQHF. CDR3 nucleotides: TGCAGTGCTAGGGCCGGGGGACAGCCCCAGCATTTT.

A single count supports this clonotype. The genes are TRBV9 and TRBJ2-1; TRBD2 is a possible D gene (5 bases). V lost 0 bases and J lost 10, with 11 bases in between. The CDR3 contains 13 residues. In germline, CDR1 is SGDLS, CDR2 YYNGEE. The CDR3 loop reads CASSVEVWEEQFF. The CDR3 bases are TGTGCCAGCAGCGTAGAGGTGTGGGAGGAGCAGTTCTTC.

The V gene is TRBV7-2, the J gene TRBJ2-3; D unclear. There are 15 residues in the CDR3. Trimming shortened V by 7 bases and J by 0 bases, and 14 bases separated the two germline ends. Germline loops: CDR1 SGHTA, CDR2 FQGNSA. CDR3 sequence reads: CASTLGYGSTDTQYF. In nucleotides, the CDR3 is TGTGCCAGCACCTTGGGTTACGGGAGCACAGATACGCAGTATTTT.

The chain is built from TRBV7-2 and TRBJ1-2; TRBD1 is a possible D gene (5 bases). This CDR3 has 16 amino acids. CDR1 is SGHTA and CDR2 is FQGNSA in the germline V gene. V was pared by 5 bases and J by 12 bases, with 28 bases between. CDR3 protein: CASSVIGGRANEGNTF. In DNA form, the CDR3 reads TGTGCCAGCAGCGTCATTGGGGGGAGGGCCAATGAGGGCAACACCTTC.